Shown below are 11 T cell receptor beta chains from a single sample sequenced in a study of T cells after yellow fever vaccination. TCRdb called the 5' RACE reads again in MiXCR, with one record for every CDR3 protein. The sample consists of 200,000 to 300,000 distinct CDR3 sequences, 10% to 15% of them appearing once. The source material was CD4+ T cells sorted from PBMCs, sampled 45 days after the yellow fever booster vaccination. These TCRs come from a man in his thirties or forties who received the YFV17D yellow fever vaccine.

This clonotype was seen more than once but under ten times. The J gene is TRBJ2-2, the V gene TRBV5-4; TRBD2 agrees at 14 bases. The CDR3 is 16 residues long. CDR1 is SGHNT, CDR2 YYREEE, per germline (reference sequence). With V trimmed by 4 bases and J by 7 bases, 6 bases remained unmatched. The CDR3 region has the DNA TGTGCCAGCAGCACTGGGACTAGCGGGAGAATCGGGGAGCTGTTTTTT. Translation: CASSTGTSGRIGELFF.

The chain recombines TRBV7-8 with TRBJ2-7, with D uncertain. V lost 1 base to trimming and J lost 7 bases, with 11 bases between them. Germline loops: CDR1 SGHVS, CDR2 FQNEAQ. This CDR3 contains 13 residues. The CDR3 coding sequence is TGTGCCAGCAGCTTAGTAGCATTGGGAGAGCAGTACTTC. Translated: CASSLVALGEQYF.

The V gene is TRBV20-1, the J gene TRBJ1-3; D unresolved. CDR1 and CDR2 (germline): DFQATT, SNEGSKA (reference sequence). The CDR3 is 14 residues long. Trimming took off 0 bases at V and 0 bases at J, with 6 bases between the two ends. The CDR3: CSARDSNSGNTIYF. The CDR3 DNA sequence: TGCAGTGCTAGAGACTCGAACTCTGGAAACACCATATATTTT.

The gene calls are TRBV7-3 and TRBJ2-1; D tentatively reads TRBD1 or TRBD2 (5 bases each). Germline CDR1 and CDR2: SGHTA and FQGTGA. This CDR3 has 16 amino acids. The V and J ends lost 0 bases and 6 bases respectively, with 15 bases between them. CDR3 bases: TGTGCCAGCAGCTTAACTCCCCCCGGGACGGTCAATGAGCAGTTCTTC. Translation: CASSLTPPGTVNEQFF.

This clonotype was observed a handful of times. V and J are TRBV27 and TRBJ2-1; weak D call: TRBD2 (6 bases). CDR3 length equals 13 residues. Deletions cut 7 bases from V and 12 bases from J, with 19 bases between. CDR1 is MNHEY, CDR2 SMNVEV, per germline (reference sequence). The CDR3 DNA reads as TGTGCCAGCAAGGGACTCCCGATATTGGGGCAGTTCTTC. This encodes CASKGLPILGQFF.

The rearrangement uses TRBV10-3 and TRBJ2-7; D might be TRBD1 (6 bases). Per the germline V gene, CDR1 is ENHRY and CDR2 is SYGVKD. The V end lost 6 bases, the J end lost 0 bases, and 12 bases lay between the germline ends. There are 14 residues in the CDR3. Written as DNA, the CDR3 is TGTGCCATCAGCCCAGGGGTCCCCTCCTACGAGCAGTACTTC. Residues: CAISPGVPSYEQYF.

The CDR3 sequence: CASTLQLTRPYEQYF. The CDR3 nucleotides are TGTGCCAGCACGCTACAGCTAACCCGGCCCTACGAGCAGTACTTC. This chain connects TRBV7-2 to TRBJ2-7; D uncertain. Trimming stripped 7 bases from V and 2 bases from J, with 18 bases between. This CDR3 has 15 residues. Germline V gives CDR1 SGHTA, CDR2 FQGNSA.

This clonotype was found a few times. The chain combines TRBV2 with TRBJ2-1; TRBD2 might be the D (5 bases). The V end was cut by 7 bases, the J end by 11 bases, with 15 bases between. CDR1 SNHLY and CDR2 FYNNEI come from the germline V gene. CDR3 length: 12 amino acids. CDR3 residues: CASTVGLPKQFF. The CDR3 DNA reads TGTGCCAGCACAGTCGGACTGCCTAAGCAGTTCTTC. Together with reference TRBV2 and TRBJ2-1, the CDR3 gives the full variable domain: EPEVTQTPSHQVTQMGQEVILRCVPISNHLYFYWYRQILGQKVEFLVSFYNNEISEKSEIFDDQFSVERPDGSNFTLKIRSTKLEDSAMYFCASTVGLPKQFFGPGTRLTVL.

The V and J genes are TRBV28 and TRBJ2-7; no reliable D call. Trimming removed 5 bases from V and 6 bases from J, with 14 bases in between. Germline V gene sequence: CDR1 MDHEN, CDR2 SYDVKM. The CDR3 loop spans 13 amino acids. The CDR3 spells CASSPGRKGEQYF. The DNA for the CDR3 is TGTGCCAGCAGTCCGGGCCGTAAGGGCGAGCAGTACTTC.

This clonotype was observed a handful of times. This chain links TRBV7-2 with TRBJ2-3; tentative D call: TRBD2 (6 bases). Germline CDR1 SGHTA, CDR2 FQGNSA. The CDR3 spans 15 residues. V was shortened by 3 bases and J by 0 bases, with 10 bases between the two germline ends. The CDR3 sequence is CASSLAGSSTDTQYF. CDR3 nucleotide sequence: TGTGCCAGCAGCTTGGCGGGGTCTAGCACAGATACGCAGTATTTT.

A few counts support this clonotype. The J gene is TRBJ1-2, the V gene TRBV5-1, with TRBD1 identical over 7 bases. V was pared by 4 bases and J by 5 bases, with 2 bases of the junction left unmatched. Per the germline V gene, CDR1 is SGHRS and CDR2 is YFSETQ. CDR3 length: 12 residues. CDR3 region: CASSPGGYGYTF. In nucleotides, the CDR3 is TGCGCCAGCAGCCCAGGGGGGTATGGCTACACCTTC.